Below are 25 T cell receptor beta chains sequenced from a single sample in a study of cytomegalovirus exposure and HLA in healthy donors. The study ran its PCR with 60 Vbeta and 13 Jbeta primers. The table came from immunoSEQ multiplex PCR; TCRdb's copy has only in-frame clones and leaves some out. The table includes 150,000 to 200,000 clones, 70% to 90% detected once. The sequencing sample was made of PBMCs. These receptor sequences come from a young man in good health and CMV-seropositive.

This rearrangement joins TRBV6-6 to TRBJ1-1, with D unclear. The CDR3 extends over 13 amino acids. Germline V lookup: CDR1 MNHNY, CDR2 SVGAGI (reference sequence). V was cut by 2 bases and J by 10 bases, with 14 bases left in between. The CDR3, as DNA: TGTGCCAGCAGTTACGAGGCAGCATCGCGAGCTTTCTTT. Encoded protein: CASSYEAASRAFF.

CDR3 region: CASKTQDAGPYEQYF. The CDR3 DNA follows: TGTGCCAGTAAAACACAGGACGCGGGGCCTTACGAGCAGTACTTC. This chain links TRBV19 with TRBJ2-7, with D possibly TRBD2 on 6 matching bases. V lost 7 bases to trimming and J lost 4 bases, with 20 bases between them. The germline V gene has CDR1 LNHDA and CDR2 SQIVND (reference sequence). The CDR3 runs to 15 residues.

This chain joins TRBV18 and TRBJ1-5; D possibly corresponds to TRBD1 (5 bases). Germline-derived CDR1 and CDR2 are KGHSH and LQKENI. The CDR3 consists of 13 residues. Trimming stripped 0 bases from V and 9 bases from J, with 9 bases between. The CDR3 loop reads CASSPPGGAPQHF. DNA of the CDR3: TGTGCCAGCTCACCACCCGGAGGGGCGCCCCAGCATTTT.

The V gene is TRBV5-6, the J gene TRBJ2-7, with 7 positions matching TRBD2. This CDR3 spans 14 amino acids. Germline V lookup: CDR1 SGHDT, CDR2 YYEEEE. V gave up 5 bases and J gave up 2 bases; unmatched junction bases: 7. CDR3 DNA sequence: TGTGCCAGCAGTCCCGGACTAGGGGCCTACGAGCAGTACTTC. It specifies CASSPGLGAYEQYF.

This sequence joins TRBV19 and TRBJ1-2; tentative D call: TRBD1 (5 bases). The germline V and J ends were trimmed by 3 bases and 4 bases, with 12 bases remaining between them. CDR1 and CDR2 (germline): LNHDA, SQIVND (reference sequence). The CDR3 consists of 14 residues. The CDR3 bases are TGTGCCAGTAGTATTTCAGGGCCGTTCTATGGCTACACCTTC. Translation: CASSISGPFYGYTF.

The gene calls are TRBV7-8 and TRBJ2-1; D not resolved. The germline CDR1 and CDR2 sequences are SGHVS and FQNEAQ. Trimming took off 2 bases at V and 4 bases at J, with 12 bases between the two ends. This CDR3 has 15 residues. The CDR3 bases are TGTGCCAGCAGCTTAAATATTCCTCCTTACAATGAGCAGTTCTTC. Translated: CASSLNIPPYNEQFF.

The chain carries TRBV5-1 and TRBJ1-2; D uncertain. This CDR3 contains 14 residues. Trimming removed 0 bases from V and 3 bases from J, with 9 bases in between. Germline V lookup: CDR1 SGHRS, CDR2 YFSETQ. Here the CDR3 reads CASSLEPGDYGYTF. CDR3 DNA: TGCGCCAGCAGCTTGGAGCCGGGAGACTATGGCTACACCTTC. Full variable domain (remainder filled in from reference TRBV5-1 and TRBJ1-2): KAGVTQTPRYLIKTRGQQVTLSCSPISGHRSVSWYQQTPGQGLQFLFEYFSETQRNKGNFPGRFSGRQFSNSRSEMNVSTLELGDSALYLCASSLEPGDYGYTFGSGTRLTVV.

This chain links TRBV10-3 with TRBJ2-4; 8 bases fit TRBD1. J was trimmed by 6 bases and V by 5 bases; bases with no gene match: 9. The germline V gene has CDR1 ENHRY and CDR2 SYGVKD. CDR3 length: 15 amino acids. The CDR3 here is CAISPSQGAGNIQYF. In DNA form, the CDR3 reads TGTGCCATCAGTCCATCCCAGGGGGCCGGAAACATTCAGTACTTC.

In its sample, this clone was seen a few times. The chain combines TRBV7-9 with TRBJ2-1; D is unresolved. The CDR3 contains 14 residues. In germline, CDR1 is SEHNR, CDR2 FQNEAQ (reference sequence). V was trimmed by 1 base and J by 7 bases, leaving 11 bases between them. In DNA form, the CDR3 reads TGTGCCAGCAGCTTAGACGGGTTTATAAATGAGCAGTTCTTC. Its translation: CASSLDGFINEQFF.

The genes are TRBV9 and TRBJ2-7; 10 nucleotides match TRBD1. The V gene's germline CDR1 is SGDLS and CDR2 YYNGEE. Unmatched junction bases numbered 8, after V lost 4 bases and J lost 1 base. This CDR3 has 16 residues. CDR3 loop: CASSPGDRGKSYEQYF. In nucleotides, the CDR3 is TGTGCCAGCAGCCCAGGGGACAGGGGAAAATCCTACGAGCAGTACTTC.

The CDR3 region is CASSAGQLSGNTIYF. CDR3 nucleotides: TGCGCCAGCAGCGCGGGACAGCTTTCTGGAAACACCATATATTTT. This chain uses TRBV4-1 with TRBJ1-3, with TRBD1 matching 7 bases. In germline, CDR1 is MGHRA, CDR2 YSYEKL. This CDR3 contains 15 residues. The V and J ends lost 5 bases and 1 base, in that order; junction bases with no gene match: 5.

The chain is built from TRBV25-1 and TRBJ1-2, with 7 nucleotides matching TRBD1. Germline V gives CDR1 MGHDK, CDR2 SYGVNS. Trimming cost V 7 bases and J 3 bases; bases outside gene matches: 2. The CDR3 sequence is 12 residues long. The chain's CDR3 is CASTQGDYGYTF. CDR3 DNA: TGTGCCAGCACCCAGGGGGACTATGGCTACACCTTC.

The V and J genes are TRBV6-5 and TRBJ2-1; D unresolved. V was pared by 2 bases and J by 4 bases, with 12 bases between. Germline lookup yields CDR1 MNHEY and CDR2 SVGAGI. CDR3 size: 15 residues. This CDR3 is CASSYGQARYNEQFF. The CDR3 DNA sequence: TGTGCCAGCAGTTACGGCCAGGCCAGATACAATGAGCAGTTCTTC.

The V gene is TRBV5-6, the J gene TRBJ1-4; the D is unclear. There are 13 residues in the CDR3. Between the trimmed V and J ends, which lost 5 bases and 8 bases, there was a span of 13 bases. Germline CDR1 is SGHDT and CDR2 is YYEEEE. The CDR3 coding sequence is TGTGCCAGCAGGGGAGGGAATCGGGAAAAACTGTTTTTT. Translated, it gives CASRGGNREKLFF.

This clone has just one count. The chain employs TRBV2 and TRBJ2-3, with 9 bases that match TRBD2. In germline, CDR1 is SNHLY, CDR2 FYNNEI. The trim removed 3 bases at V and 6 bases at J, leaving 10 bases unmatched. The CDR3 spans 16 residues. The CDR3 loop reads CASSDSLSGGGDTQYF. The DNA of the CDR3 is TGTGCCAGCAGTGACTCCCTTAGCGGGGGTGGTGATACGCAGTATTTT.

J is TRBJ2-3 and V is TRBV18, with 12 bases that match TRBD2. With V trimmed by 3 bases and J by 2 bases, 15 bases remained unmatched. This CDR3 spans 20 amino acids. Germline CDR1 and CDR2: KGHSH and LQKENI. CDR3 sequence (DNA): TGTGCCAGCTCACCTGCGACTAGCGGGGGCCATAAGATTCACACAGATACGCAGTATTTT. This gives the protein CASSPATSGGHKIHTDTQYF.

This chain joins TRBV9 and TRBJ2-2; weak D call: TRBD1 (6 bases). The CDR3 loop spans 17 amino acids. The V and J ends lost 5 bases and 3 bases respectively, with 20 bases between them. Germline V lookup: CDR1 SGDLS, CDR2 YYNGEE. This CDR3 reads CASSAPVTGADTGELFF. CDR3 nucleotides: TGTGCCAGCAGTGCCCCCGTGACAGGCGCCGACACCGGGGAGCTGTTTTTT.

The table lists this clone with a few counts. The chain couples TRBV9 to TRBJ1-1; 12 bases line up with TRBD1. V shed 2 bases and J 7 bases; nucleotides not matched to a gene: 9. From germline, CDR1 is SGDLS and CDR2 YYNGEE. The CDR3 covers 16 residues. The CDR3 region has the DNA TGTGCCAGCAGCGTGGGGGGGACAGGGGGCGCGATTGAAGCTTTCTTT. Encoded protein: CASSVGGTGGAIEAFF.

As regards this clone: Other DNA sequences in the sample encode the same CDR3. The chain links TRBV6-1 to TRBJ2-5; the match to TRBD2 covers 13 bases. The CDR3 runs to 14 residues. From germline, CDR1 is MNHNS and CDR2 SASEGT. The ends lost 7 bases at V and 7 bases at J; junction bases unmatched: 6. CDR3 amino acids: CASIGTSGVGTQYF. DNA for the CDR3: TGTGCCAGCATAGGGACTAGCGGGGTAGGGACCCAGTACTTC.

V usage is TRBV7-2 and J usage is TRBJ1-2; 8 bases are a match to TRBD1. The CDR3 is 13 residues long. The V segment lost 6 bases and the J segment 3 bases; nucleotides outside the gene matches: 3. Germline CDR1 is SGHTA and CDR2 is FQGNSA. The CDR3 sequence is CASRVTGDYGYTF. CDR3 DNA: TGTGCCAGCAGGGTGACAGGGGACTATGGCTACACCTTC. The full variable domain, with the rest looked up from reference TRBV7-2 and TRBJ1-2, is GAGVSQSPSNKVTEKGKDVELRCDPISGHTALYWYRQSLGQGLEFLIYFQGNSAPDKSGLPSDRFSAERTGGSVSTLTIQRTQQEDSAVYLCASRVTGDYGYTFGSGTRLTVV.

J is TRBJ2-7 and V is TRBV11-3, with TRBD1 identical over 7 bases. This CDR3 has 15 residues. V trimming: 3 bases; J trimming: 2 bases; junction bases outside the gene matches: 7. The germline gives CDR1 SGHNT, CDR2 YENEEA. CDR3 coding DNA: TGTGCCAGCAGCTTCGGGACAGTTCAAACCTACGAGCAGTACTTC. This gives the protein CASSFGTVQTYEQYF. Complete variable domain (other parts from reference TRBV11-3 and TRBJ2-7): EAGVVQSPRYKIIEKKQPVAFWCNPISGHNTLYWYLQNLGQGPELLIRYENEEAVDDSQLPKDRFSAERLKGVDSTLKIQPAELGDSAVYLCASSFGTVQTYEQYFGPGTRLTVT.

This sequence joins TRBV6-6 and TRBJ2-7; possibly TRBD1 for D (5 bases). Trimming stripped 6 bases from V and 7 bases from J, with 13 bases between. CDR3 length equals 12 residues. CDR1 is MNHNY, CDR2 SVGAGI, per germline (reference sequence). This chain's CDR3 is CASSNDRTEQYF. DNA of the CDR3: TGTGCCAGCAGCAACGATAGGACAGAGCAGTACTTC.

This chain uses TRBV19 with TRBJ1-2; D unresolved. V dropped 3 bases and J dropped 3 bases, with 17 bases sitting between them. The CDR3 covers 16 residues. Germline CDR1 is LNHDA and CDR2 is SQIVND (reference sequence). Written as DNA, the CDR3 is TGTGCCAGTAGTATTTGGGCGCTAGGTAGCGACTATGGCTACACCTTC. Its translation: CASSIWALGSDYGYTF.

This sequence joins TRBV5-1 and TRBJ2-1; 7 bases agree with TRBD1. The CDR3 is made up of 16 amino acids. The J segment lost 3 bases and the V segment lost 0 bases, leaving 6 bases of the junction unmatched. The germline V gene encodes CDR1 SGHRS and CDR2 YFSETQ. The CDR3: CASSLVGQENYNEQFF. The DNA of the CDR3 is TGCGCCAGCAGCTTGGTCGGACAGGAGAACTACAATGAGCAGTTCTTC.

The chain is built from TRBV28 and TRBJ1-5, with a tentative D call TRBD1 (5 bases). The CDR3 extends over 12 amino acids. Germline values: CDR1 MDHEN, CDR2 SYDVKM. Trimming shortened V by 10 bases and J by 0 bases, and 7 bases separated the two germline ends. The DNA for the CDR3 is TGTGCCACACAGGATAGCAATCAGCCCCAGCATTTT. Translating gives CATQDSNQPQHF.